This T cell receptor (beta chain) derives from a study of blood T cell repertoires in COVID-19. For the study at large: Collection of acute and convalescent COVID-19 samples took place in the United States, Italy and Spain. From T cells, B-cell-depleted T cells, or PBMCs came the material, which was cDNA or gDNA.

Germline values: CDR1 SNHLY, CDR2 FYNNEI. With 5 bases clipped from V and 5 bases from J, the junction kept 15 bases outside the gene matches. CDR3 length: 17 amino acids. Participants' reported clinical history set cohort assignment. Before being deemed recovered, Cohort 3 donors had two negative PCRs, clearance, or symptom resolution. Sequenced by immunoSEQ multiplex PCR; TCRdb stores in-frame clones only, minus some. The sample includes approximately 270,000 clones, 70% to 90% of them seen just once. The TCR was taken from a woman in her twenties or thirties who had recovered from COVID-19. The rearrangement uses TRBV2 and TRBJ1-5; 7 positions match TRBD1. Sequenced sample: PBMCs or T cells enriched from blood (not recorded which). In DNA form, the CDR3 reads TGTGCCAGCAGTTCAGACAGGGTCCCTATGGGGTATCAGCCCCAGCATTTT. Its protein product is CASSSDRVPMGYQPQHF.